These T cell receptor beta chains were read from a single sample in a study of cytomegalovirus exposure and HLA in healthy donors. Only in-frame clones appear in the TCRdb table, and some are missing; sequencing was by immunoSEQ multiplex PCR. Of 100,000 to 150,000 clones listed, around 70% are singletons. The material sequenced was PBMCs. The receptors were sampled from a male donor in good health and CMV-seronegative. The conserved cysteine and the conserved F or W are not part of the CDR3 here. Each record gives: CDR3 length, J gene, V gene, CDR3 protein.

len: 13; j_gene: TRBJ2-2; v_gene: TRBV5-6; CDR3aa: ASSLAGLNTGELF
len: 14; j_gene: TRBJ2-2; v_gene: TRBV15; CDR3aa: ATSTETGSNTGELF
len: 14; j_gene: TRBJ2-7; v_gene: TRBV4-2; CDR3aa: ASSQDPSAGGHEQY
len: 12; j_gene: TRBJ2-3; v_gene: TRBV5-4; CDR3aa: ASGGGARTDTQY
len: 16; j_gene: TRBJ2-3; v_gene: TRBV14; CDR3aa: ASSQELRGSGHTDTQY
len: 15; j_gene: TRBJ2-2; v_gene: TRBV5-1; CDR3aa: ASSPRTGGSNTGELF
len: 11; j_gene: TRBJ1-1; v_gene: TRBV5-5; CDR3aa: ASSLWGVTEAF
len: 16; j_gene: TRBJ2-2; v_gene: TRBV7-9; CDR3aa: ASSLAKPGHLNIGELF
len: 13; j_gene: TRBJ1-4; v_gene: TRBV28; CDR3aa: ASSPSGTGSEKLF
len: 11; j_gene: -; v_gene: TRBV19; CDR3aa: ASSIGASYEQY
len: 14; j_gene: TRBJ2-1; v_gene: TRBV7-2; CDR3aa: ASSPSGGRAGNEQF
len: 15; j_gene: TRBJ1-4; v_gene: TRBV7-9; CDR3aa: SSSLADGQVVGEKLF
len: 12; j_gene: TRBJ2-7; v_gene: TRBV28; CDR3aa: ASAQGLGAYEQY
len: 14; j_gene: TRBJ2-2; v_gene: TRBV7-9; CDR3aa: ASSLGQGFGPGELF
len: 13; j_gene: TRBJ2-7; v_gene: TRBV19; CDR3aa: ASSPGGRAKYEQY
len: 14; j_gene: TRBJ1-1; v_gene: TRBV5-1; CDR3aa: ASSPRPGQLNTEAF
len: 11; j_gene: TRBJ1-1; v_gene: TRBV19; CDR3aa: ASTSGGDTEAF
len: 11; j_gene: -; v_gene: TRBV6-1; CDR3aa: ASSEYRAYEQY
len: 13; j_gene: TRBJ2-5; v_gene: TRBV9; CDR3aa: ASSVGPAGGETQY
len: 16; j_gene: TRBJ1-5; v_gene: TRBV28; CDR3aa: ASSSSRDRGRGYQPQH
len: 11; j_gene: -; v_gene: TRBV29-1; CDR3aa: SAASGRAHEQY
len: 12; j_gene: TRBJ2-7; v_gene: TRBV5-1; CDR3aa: ASSFLATSYEQY
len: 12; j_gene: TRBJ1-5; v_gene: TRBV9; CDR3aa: ASSPGQVGQPQH
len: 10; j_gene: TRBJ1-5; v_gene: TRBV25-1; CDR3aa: ASRTGGQPQH
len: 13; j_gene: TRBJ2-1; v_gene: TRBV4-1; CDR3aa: ASSQVGLAGEEQF
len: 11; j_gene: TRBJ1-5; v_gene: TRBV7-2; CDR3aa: ASSRTVEEPQH
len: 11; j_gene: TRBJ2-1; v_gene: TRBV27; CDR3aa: ASSLAGGNEQF
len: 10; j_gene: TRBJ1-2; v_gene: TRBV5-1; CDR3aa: ASSTASYGYT
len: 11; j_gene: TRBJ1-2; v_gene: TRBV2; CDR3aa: ASSDIPTYGYT
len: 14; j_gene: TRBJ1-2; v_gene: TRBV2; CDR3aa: ASHREGSTDLYGYT
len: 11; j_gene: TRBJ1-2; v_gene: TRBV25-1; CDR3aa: ASAPRGWYGYT
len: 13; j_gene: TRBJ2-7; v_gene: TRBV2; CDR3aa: ASTPTAGQSYEQY
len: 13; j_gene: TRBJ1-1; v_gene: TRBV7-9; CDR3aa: ASSGRDGMNTEAF
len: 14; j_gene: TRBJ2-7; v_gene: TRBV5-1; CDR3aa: ASRPGQDTFSYEQY
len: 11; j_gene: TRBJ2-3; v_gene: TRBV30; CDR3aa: AWSTGPHDTQY
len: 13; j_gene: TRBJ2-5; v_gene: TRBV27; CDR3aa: ASSLYLAARETQY
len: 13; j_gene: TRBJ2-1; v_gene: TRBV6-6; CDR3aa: ASSSGTIPYNEQF
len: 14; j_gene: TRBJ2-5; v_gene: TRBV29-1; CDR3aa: SVGPIWASVIETQY
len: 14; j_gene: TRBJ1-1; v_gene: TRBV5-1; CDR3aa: ASSLEGGRRNTEAF